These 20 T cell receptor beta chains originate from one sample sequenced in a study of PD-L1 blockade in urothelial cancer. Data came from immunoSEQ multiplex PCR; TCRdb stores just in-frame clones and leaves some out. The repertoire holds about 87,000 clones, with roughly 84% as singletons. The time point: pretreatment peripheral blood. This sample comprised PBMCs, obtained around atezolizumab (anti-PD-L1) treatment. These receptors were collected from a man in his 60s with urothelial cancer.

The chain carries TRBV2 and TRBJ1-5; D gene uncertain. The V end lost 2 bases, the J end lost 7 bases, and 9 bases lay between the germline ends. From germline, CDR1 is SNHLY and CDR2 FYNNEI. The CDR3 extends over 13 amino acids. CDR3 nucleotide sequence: TGTGCCAGCAGTGAAAGTGGCTTGCAGCCCCAGCATTTT. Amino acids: CASSESGLQPQHF.

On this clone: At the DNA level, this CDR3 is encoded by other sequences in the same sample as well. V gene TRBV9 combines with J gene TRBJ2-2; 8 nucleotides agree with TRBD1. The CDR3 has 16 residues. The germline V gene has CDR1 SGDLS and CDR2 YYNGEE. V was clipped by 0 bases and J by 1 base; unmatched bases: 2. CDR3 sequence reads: CASSVEGTGNTGELFF. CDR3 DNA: TGTGCCAGCAGCGTAGAGGGGACAGGGAACACCGGGGAGCTGTTTTTT.

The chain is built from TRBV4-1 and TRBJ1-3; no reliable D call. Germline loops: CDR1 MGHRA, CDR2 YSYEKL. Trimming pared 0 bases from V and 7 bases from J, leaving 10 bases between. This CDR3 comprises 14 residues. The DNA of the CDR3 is TGCGCCAGCAGCCAAGAGCCGGGCGGGAACACCATATATTTT. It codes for CASSQEPGGNTIYF.

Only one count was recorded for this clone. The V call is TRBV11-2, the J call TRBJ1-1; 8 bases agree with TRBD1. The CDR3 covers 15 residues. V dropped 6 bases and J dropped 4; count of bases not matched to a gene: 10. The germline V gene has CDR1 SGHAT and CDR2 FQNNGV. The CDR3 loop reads CASSFNRGMGTEAFF. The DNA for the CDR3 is TGTGCCAGCAGTTTTAACAGGGGGATGGGCACTGAAGCTTTCTTT.

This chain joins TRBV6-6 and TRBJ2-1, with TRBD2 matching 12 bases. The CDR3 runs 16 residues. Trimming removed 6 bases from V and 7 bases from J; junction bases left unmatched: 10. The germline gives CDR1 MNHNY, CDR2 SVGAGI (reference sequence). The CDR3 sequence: CASRPTSSGRVNEQFF. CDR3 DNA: TGTGCCAGCAGACCGACTTCTAGCGGGAGGGTGAATGAGCAGTTCTTC.

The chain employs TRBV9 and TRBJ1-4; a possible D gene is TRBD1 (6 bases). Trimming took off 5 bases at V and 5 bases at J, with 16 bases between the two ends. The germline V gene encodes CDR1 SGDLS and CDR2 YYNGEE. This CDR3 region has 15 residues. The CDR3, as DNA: TGTGCCAGCAGTGCTTCCTGGGGGCAAAATGAAAAACTGTTTTTT. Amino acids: CASSASWGQNEKLFF.

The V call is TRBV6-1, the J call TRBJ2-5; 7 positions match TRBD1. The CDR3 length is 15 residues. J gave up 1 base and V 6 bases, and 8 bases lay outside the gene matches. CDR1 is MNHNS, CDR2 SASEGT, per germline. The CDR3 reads CASRRQGILQETQYF. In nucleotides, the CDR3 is TGTGCCAGCAGACGACAGGGCATCCTCCAAGAGACCCAGTACTTC.

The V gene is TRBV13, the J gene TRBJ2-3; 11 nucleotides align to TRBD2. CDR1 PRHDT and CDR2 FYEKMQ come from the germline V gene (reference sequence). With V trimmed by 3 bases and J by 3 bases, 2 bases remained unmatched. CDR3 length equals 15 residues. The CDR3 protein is CASSFGTSGTDTQYF. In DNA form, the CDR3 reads TGTGCCAGCAGCTTTGGGACTAGCGGTACAGATACGCAGTATTTT. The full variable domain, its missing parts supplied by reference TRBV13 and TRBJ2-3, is AAGVIQSPRHLIKEKRETATLKCYPIPRHDTVYWYQQGPGQDPQFLISFYEKMQSDKGSIPDRFSAQQFSDYHSELNMSSLELGDSALYFCASSFGTSGTDTQYFGPGTRLTVL.

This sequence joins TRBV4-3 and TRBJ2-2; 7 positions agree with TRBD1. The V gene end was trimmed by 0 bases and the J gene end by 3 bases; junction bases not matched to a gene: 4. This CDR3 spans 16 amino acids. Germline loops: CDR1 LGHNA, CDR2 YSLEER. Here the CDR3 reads CASSQDDRVYTGELFF. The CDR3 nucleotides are TGCGCCAGCAGCCAAGATGACAGGGTCTACACCGGGGAGCTGTTTTTT.

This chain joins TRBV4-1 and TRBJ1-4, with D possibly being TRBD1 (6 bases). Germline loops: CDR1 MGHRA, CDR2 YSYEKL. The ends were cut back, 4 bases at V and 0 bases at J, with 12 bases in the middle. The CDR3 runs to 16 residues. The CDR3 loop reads CASSPGARATNEKLFF. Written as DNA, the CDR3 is TGCGCCAGCAGCCCAGGGGCGAGAGCAACTAATGAAAAACTGTTTTTT.

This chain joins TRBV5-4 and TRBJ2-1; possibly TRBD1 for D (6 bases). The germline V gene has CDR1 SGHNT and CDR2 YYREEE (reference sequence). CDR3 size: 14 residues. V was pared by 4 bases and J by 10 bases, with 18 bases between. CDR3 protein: CASSPYQGGGEQFF. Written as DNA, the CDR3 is TGTGCCAGCAGCCCCTACCAAGGGGGTGGAGAGCAGTTCTTC.

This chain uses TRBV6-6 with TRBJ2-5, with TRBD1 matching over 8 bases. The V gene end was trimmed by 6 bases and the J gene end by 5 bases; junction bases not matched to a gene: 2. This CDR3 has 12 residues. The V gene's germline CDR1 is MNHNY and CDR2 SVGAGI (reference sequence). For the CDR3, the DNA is TGTGCCAGCAGACAGGGGGGTGAGACCCAGTACTTC. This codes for CASRQGGETQYF.

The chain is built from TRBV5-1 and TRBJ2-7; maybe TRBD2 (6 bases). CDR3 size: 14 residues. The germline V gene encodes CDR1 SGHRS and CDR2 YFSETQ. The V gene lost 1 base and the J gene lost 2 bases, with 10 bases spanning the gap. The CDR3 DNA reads TGCGCCAGCAGCTTGCAGGACTACACCTACGAGCAGTACTTC. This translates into CASSLQDYTYEQYF.

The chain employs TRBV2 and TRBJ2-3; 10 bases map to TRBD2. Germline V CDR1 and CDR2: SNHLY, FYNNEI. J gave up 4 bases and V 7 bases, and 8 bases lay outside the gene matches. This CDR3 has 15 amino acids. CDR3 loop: CASNYLAGAPDTQYF. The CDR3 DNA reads TGTGCCAGCAATTACCTAGCGGGGGCCCCAGATACGCAGTATTTT.

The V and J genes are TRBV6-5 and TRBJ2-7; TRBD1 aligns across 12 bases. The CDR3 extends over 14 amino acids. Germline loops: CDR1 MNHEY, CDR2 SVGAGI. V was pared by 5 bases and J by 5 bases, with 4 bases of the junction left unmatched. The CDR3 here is CASSGTGGTNEQYF. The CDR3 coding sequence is TGTGCCAGCAGTGGGACAGGGGGCACGAACGAGCAGTACTTC.

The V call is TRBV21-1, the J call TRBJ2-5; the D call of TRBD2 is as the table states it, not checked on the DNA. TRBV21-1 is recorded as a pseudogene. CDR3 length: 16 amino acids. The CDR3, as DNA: TGTGCCAGCAGCTCCCGGACTAGCGGGGGCCAAGAGACCCAGTACTTC. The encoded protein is CASSSRTSGGQETQYF.

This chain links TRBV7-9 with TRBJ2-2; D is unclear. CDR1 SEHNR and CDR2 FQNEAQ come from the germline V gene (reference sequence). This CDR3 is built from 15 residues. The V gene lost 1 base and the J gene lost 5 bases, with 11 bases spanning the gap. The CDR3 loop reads CASSLGLVVTGELFF. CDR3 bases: TGTGCCAGCAGCTTAGGCCTTGTAGTAACCGGGGAGCTGTTTTTT.

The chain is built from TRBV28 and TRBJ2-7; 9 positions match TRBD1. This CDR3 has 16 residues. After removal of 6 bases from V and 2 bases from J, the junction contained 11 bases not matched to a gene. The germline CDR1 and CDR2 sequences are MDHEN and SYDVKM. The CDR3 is CASRMTGTGHPYEQYF. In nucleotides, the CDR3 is TGTGCCAGCAGGATGACCGGGACAGGGCATCCCTACGAGCAGTACTTC.

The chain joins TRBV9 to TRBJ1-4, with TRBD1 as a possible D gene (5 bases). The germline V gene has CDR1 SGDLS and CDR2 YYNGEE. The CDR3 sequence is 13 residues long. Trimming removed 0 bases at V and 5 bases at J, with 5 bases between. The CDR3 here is CASSVGTNEKLFF. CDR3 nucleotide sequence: TGTGCCAGCAGCGTAGGGACAAATGAAAAACTGTTTTTT. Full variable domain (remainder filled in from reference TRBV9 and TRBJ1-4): DSGVTQTPKHLITATGQRVTLRCSPRSGDLSVYWYQQSLDQGLQFLIQYYNGEERAKGNILERFSAQQFPDLHSELNLSSLELGDSALYFCASSVGTNEKLFFGSGTQLSVL.

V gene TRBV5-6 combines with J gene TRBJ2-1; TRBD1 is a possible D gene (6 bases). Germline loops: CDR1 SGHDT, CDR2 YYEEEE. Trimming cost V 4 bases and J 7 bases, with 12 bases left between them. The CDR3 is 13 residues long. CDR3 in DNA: TGTGCCAGCAGCGGAAGGGGACAAAATGAGCAGTTCTTC. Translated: CASSGRGQNEQFF.